The present T cell receptor beta chain was sequenced within a study of blood T cell repertoires in COVID-19 (dated by TCRdb to about 2020). Study-wide context: The collaborator samples originated in the United States, Italy and Spain and spanned the acute and convalescent phases of COVID-19. The material from the prospective study consisted of cDNA or gDNA derived from T cells, B-cell-depleted T cells, or PBMCs. The dataset comprised deeply sampled blood TCRbeta repertoires from subjects exposed to, actively infected with, or recovered from COVID-19. The repertoires were made available in a free public database intended to serve as a resource for research on the immune response to SARS-CoV-2. Samples came from the ongoing ImmuneRACE study (first 160 participants) plus 1,254 subjects from 6 global collaborators. A de-identified subject ID, COVID-19 status, age in years and sex were almost always included in the sample metadata. Where available, HLA class I and class II types were taken from metadata supplied by the sample provider and were not determined by assay-based typing. Overall study results and their limits: Clinical and demographic metadata were provided uncurated, with the amount varying by source and participant.

The CDR3 starts with the cysteine, ends with the phenylalanine, and has 15 residues. Of all the DNA, just the CDR3 is kept, 45 bases in frame from base 1. Deletion took 2 bases off V and 0 bases off J, with a span of 6 bases between the germline ends. CDR1 and CDR2, per the germline V gene, are SGHRS and YFSETQ. TCRbeta CDR3 regions were amplified from genomic DNA using the immunoSEQ Assay, a bias-controlled multiplex PCR. In the original analysis: Nucleated cell counts per sample were estimated from amplification of reference gene primers within the assay. Sequence reads were collapsed and filtered to measure the absolute abundance of every unique TCRbeta CDR3 rearrangement. Productive Simpson clonality was computed per sample as the square root of Simpson's diversity index over productive rearrangements. This immuneACCESS table, as held by TCRdb, lists in-frame sequences with V and J called but not all clones. Of the missing ones, under half trace to an unresolved V gene in checked studies; the others have no known cause. The V and J calls and clone size are taken from that table; D and trimming were inferred from the DNA. The sample table contains approximately 38,000 clones; only one count was recorded for about 86% of them. Jointly, the top ten make up 24% of the sample.

Whole blood was collected in K2EDTA tubes by collaborating institutions according to the institutions' own protocols. For TCRbeta analysis, collaborator samples were shipped as frozen whole blood, as isolated PBMCs, or as DNA extracted from either sample type. A word on this clone: No cognate antigen has been identified for it. Base quality data are lacking; no much larger clone is found one base away. The same CDR3 can be traced to other DNA sequences in this sample.

This receptor was identified in a human donor with acute or convalescent COVID-19. The donor label of this sample is uncertain. The chain was built from TRBV5-1 and TRBJ2-6, with the D gene not clear enough to name. The sequenced sample consisted of peripheral blood. CDR3 sequence: CASSFTASGANVLTF. The DNA sequence follows: TGCGCCAGCAGCTTTACAGCCTCTGGGGCCAACGTCCTGACTTTC. With all but the CDR3 taken from the reference TRBV5-1 and TRBJ2-6 genes, the full variable domain is: KAGVTQTPRYLIKTRGQQVTLSCSPISGHRSVSWYQQTPGQGLQFLFEYFSETQRNKGNFPGRFSGRQFSNSRSEMNVSTLELGDSALYLCASSFTASGANVLTFGAGSRLTVL.